These T cell receptor beta chains were read from a single sample in a study of blood T cell repertoires in COVID-19. Sequencing was performed with immunoSEQ multiplex PCR; in TCRdb, only in-frame clones are kept and a portion is missing. The data hold 250,000 to 300,000 clones, with 80% to 90% observed a single time. Sequencing input: peripheral blood. The receptors were sampled from a woman in her seventies with COVID-19, enrolled during active disease. Both conserved end residues are part of each CDR3. D genes are given only for firm matches. For some rows the clone size is stated as once, few or many, or as a class when expanded; others skip it.

v_call,j_call,d_call,clone_size,cdr3_aa,cdr3_nt
TRBV6-2/TRBV6-3,TRBJ1-1,.,.,CASSYTPGFAEAFF,TGTGCCAGCAGTTACACCCCAGGGTTCGCTGAAGCTTTCTTT
TRBV11-3,TRBJ1-1,TRBD1,.,CASSHPSGQKNTEAFF,TGTGCCAGCAGCCATCCTTCGGGACAGAAGAACACTGAAGCTTTCTTT
TRBV7-3,TRBJ1-1,TRBD1,.,CASSATGDTEAFF,TGTGCCAGCAGCGCAACAGGGGACACTGAAGCTTTCTTT
TRBV7-3,TRBJ2-2,.,.,CASSLLSTGELFF,TGTGCCAGCAGCTTATTGAGCACCGGGGAGCTGTTTTTT
TRBV6-5,TRBJ1-1,TRBD1,once,CASNPSGGTEAFF,TGTGCCAGCAACCCCTCAGGGGGCACTGAAGCTTTCTTT
TRBV12-3/TRBV12-4,TRBJ1-6,TRBD1,.,CATRQGDSPLHF,TGTGCCACCAGACAGGGGGATTCACCCCTCCACTTT
TRBV10-3,TRBJ2-3,TRBD2,.,CAISVSGGSTDTQYF,TGTGCCATCAGTGTTTCGGGAGGGAGCACAGATACGCAGTATTTT
TRBV6-5,TRBJ1-5,.,.,CASSSTGNSNQPQHF,TGTGCCAGCAGCAGTACAGGGAATAGCAATCAGCCCCAGCATTTT
TRBV6-2/TRBV6-3,TRBJ2-3,TRBD2,.,CASSPGAGADTQYF,TGTGCCAGCAGTCCCGGAGCGGGAGCAGATACGCAGTATTTT
TRBV7-9,TRBJ1-1,.,once,CASSLVTLRGTEAFF,TGTGCCAGCAGCTTAGTTACATTAAGGGGAACTGAAGCTTTCTTT
TRBV7-3,TRBJ1-1,TRBD1,.,CASSLAGQGMTEAFF,TGTGCCAGCAGCTTAGCGGGACAGGGGATGACTGAAGCTTTCTTT
TRBV18,TRBJ2-1,TRBD2,.,CASSRESGTNYNEQFF,TGTGCCAGCTCCCGCGAAAGCGGGACGAATTACAATGAGCAGTTCTTC
TRBV5-6,TRBJ1-2,TRBD1,.,CASSLPQGENGYTF,TGTGCCAGCAGCTTGCCGCAGGGGGAAAATGGCTACACCTTC
TRBV12-3/TRBV12-4,TRBJ1-2,TRBD1,.,CASSSGTGSGYTF,TGTGCCAGCAGTTCTGGGACAGGGTCTGGCTACACCTTC